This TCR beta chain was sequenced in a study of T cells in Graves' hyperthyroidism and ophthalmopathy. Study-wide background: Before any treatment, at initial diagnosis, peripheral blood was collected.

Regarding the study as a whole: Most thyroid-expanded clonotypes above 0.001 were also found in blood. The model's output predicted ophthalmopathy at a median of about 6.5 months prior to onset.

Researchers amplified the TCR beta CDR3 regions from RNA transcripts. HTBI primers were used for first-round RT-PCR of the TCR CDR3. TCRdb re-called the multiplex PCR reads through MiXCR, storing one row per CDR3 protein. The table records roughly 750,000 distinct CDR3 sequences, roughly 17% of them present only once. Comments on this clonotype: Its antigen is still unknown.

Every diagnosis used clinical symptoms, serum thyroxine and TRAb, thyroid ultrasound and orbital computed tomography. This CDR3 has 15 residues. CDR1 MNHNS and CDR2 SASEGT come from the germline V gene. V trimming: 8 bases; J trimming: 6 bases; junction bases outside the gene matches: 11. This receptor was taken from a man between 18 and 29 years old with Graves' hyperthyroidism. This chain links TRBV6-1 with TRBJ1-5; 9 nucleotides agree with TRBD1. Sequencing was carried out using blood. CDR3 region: CASGLNRGLSQPQHF. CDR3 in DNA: TGTGCCAGCGGACTAAACAGGGGGCTCAGTCAGCCCCAGCATTTT.